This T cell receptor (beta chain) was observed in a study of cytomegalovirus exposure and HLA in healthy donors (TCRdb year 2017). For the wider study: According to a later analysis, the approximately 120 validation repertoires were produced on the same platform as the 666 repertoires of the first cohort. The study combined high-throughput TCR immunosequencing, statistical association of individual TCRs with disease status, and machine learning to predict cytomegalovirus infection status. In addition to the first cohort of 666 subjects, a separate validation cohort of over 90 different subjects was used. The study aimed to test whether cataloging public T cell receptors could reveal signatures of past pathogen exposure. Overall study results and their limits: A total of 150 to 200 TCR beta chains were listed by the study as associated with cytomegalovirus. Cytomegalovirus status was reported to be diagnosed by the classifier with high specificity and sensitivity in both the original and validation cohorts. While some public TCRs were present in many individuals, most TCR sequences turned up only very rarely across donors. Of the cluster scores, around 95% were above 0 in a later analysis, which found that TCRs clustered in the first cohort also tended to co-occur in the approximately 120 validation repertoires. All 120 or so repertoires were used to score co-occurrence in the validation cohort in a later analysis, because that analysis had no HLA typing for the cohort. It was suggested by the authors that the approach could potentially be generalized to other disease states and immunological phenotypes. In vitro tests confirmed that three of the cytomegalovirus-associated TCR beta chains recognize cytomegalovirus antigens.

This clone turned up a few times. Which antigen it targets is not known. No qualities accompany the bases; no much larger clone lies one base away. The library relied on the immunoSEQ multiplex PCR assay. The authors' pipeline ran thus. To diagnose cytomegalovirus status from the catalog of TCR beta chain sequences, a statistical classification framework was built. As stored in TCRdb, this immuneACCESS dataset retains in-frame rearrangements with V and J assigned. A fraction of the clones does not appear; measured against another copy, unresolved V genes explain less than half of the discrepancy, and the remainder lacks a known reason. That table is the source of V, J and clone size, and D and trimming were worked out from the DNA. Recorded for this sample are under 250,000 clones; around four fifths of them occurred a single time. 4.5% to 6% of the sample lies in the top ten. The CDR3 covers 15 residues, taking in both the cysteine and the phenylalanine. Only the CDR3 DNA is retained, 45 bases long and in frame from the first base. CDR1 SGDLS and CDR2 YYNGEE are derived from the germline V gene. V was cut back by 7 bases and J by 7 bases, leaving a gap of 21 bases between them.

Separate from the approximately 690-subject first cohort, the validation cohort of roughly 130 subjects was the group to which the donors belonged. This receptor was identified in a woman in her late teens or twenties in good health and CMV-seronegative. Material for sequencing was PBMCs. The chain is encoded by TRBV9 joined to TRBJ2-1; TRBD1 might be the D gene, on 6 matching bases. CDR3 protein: CASGLGQFPGNEQFF. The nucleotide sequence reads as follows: TGTGCCAGCGGGTTGGGACAATTCCCGGGAAATGAGCAGTTCTTC. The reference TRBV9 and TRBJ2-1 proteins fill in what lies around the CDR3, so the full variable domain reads DSGVTQTPKHLITATGQRVTLRCSPRSGDLSVYWYQQSLDQGLQFLIQYYNGEERAKGNILERFSAQQFPDLHSELNLSSLELGDSALYFCASGLGQFPGNEQFFGPGTRLTVL.